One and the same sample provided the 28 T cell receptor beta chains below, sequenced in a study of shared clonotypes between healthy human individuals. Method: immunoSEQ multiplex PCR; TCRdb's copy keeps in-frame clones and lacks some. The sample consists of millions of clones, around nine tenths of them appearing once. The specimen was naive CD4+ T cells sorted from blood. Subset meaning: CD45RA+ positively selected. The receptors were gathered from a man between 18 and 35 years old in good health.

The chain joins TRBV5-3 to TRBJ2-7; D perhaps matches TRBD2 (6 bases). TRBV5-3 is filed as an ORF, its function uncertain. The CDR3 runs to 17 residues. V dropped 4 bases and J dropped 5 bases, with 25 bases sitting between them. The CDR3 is CARSALCGRDLRDEQYF. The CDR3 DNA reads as TGTGCCAGAAGCGCCCTTTGTGGGCGGGACTTGAGGGACGAGCAGTACTTC.

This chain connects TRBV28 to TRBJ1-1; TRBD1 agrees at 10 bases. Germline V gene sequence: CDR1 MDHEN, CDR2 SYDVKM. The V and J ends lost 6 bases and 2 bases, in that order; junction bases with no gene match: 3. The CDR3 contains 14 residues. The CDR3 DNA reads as TGTGCCAGCAGGGGGACAGGGGTAAACACTGAAGCTTTCTTT. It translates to CASRGTGVNTEAFF.

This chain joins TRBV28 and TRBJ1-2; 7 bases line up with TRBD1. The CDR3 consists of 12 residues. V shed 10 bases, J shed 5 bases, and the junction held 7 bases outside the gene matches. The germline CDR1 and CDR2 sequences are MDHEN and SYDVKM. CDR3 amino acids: CATGGGGYGYTF. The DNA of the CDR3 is TGTGCCACCGGAGGGGGCGGGTATGGCTACACCTTC.

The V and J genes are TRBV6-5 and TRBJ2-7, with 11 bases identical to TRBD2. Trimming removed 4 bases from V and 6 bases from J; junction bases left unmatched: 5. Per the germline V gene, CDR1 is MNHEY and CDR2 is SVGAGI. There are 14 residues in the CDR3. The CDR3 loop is CASSSGTSGSEQYF. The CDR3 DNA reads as TGTGCCAGCAGTTCCGGAACTAGCGGGAGCGAGCAGTACTTC.

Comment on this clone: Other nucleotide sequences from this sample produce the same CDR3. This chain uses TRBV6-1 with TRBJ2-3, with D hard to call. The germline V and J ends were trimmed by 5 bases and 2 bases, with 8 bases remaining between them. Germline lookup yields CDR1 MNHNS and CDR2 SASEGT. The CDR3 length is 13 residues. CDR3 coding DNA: TGTGCCAGCAGTCGATTGGTCACAGATACGCAGTATTTT. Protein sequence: CASSRLVTDTQYF.

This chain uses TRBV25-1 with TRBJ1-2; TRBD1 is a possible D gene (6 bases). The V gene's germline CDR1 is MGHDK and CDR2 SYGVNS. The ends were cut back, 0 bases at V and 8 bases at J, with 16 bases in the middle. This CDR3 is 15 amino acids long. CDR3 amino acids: CASSEYIAGAGGYTF. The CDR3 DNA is TGTGCCAGCAGTGAATATATAGCAGGGGCGGGGGGCTACACCTTC.

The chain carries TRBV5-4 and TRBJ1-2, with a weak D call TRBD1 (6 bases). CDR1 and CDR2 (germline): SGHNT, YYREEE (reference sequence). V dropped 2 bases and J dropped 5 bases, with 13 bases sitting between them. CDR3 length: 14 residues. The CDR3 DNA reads TGTGCCAGCAGCTTTGGGGGGCGGGAGTATGGCTACACCTTC. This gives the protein CASSFGGREYGYTF.

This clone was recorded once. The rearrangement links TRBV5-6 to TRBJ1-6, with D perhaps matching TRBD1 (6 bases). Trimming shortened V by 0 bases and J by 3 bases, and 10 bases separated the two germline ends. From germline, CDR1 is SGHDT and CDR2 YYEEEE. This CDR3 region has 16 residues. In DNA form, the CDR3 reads TGTGCCAGCAGCTTGGAGGGGGGGAACTATAATTCACCCCTCCACTTT. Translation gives CASSLEGGNYNSPLHF.

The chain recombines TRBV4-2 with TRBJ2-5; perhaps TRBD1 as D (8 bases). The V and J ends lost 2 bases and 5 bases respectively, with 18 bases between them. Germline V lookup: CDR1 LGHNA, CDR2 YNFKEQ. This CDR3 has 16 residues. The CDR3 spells CASSQPGQGGVETQYF. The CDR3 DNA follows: TGTGCCAGCAGCCAACCCGGACAGGGAGGGGTTGAGACCCAGTACTTC.

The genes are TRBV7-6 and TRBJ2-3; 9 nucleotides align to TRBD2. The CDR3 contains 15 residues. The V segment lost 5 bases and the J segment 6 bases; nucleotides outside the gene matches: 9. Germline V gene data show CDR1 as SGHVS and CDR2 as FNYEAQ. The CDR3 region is CASSPGTSHGDTQYF. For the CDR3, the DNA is TGTGCCAGCAGCCCCGGGACTAGCCACGGGGATACGCAGTATTTT. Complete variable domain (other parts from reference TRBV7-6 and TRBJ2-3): GAGVSQSPRYKVTKRGQDVALRCDPISGHVSLYWYRQALGQGPEFLTYFNYEAQQDKSGLPNDRFSAERPEGSISTLTIQRTEQRDSAMYRCASSPGTSHGDTQYFGPGTRLTVL.

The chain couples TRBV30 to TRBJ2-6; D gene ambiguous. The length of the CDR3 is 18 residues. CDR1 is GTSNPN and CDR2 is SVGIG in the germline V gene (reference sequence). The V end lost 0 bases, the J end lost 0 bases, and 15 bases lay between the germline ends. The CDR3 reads CAWSVGWYGSSGANVLTF. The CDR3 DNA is TGTGCCTGGAGTGTAGGGTGGTACGGAAGCTCTGGGGCCAACGTCCTGACTTTC.

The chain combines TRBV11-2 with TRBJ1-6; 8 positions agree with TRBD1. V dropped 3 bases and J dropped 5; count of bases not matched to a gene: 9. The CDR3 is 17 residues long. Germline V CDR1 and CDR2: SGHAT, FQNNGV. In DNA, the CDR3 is TGTGCCAGCAGCTTTCTACAGGGGGTCCAGAATAATTCACCCCTCCACTTT. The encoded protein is CASSFLQGVQNNSPLHF.

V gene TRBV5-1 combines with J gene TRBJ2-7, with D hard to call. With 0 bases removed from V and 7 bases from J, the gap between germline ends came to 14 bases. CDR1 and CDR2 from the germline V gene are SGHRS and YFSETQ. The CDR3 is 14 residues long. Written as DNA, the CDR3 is TGCGCCAGCAGCTTGGGGCAGACCATTCGGGAGCAGTACTTC. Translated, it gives CASSLGQTIREQYF. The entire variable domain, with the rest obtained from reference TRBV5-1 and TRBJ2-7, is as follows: KAGVTQTPRYLIKTRGQQVTLSCSPISGHRSVSWYQQTPGQGLQFLFEYFSETQRNKGNFPGRFSGRQFSNSRSEMNVSTLELGDSALYLCASSLGQTIREQYFGPGTRLTVT.

Written as DNA, the CDR3 is TGTGCCAGCAGCCTAGGACAGGCGGAAAAACTGTTTTTT. As protein: CASSLGQAEKLFF. The gene calls are TRBV7-2 and TRBJ1-4; 7 bases agree with TRBD1. The J segment lost 8 bases and the V segment lost 5 bases, leaving 5 bases of the junction unmatched. The CDR3 has 13 residues. CDR1 is SGHTA, CDR2 FQGNSA, per germline.

Here the CDR3 DNA reads TGTGCCAGCAGCCCCCTGGAGGGGGCCTATAATTCACCCCTCCACTTT. Translated, it gives CASSPLEGAYNSPLHF. The chain has TRBV9 and TRBJ1-6; possible D gene TRBD1, 6 bases. Per germline, CDR1 SGDLS and CDR2 YYNGEE. The CDR3 length is 16 residues. Trimming took off 4 bases at V and 2 bases at J, with 13 bases between the two ends. The full variable domain, completed using reference TRBV9 and TRBJ1-6, is DSGVTQTPKHLITATGQRVTLRCSPRSGDLSVYWYQQSLDQGLQFLIQYYNGEERAKGNILERFSAQQFPDLHSELNLSSLELGDSALYFCASSPLEGAYNSPLHFGNGTRLTVT.

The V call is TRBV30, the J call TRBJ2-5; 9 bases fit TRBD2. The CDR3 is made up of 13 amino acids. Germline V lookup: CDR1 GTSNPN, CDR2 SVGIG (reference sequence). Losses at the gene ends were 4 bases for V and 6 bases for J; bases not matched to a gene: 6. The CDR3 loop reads CAWIAGGTKTQYF. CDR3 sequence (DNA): TGTGCCTGGATTGCGGGGGGGACGAAGACCCAGTACTTC.

The CDR3 protein is CASSIVGASEKLFF. The CDR3 DNA reads TGTGCCAGCAGCATTGTGGGGGCCTCTGAAAAACTGTTTTTT. J is TRBJ1-4 and V is TRBV7-2, with D possibly being TRBD1 (6 bases). The germline V gene encodes CDR1 SGHTA and CDR2 FQGNSA. The CDR3 contains 14 residues. Trimming took 5 bases from V and 7 from J, leaving 14 bases between them.

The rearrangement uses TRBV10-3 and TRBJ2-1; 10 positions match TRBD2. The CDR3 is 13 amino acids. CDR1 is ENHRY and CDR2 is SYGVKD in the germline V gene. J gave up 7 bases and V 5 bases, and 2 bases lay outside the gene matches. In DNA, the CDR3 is TGTGCCATCAGTTCGGGACTAGCGAATGAGCAGTTCTTC. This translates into CAISSGLANEQFF.

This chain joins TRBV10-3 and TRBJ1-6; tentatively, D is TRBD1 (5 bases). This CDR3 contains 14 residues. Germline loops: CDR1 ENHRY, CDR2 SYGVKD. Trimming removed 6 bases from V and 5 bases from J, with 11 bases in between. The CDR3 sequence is CAISGGDHNSPLHF. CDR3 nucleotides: TGTGCCATCAGCGGGGGGGACCATAATTCACCCCTCCACTTT.

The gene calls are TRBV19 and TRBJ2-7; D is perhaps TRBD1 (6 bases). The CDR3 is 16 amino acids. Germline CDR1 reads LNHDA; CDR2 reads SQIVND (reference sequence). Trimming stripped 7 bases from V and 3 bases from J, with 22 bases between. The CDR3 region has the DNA TGTGCCAGTACCCCAAGTGGGGGACACTCCTTCTACGAGCAGTACTTC. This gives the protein CASTPSGGHSFYEQYF.

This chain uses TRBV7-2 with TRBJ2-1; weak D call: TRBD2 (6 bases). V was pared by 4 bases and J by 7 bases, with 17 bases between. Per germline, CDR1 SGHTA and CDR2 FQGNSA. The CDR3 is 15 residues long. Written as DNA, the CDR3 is TGTGCCAGCAGCTCCACGGGGAGGCCTGAGAATGAGCAGTTCTTC. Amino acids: CASSSTGRPENEQFF.

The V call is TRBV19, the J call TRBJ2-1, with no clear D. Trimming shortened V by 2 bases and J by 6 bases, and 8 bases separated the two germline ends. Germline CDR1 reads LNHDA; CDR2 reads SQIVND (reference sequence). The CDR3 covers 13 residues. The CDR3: CASSISRVNEQFF. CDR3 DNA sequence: TGTGCCAGTAGTATAAGTAGGGTCAATGAGCAGTTCTTC.

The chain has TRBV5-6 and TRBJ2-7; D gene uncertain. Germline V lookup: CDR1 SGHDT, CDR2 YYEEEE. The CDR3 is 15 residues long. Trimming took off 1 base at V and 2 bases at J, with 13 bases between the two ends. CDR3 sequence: CASSLLTSDTYEQYF. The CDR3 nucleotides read TGTGCCAGCAGCTTGCTAACTTCGGATACCTACGAGCAGTACTTC.

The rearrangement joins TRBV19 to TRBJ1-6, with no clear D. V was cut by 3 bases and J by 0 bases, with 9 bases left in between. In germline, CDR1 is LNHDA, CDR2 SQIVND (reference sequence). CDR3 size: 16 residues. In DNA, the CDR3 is TGTGCCAGTAGTATTGGACGGAGCTCCTATAATTCACCCCTCCACTTT. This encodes CASSIGRSSYNSPLHF. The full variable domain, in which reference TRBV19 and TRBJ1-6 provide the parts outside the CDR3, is DGGITQSPKYLFRKEGQNVTLSCEQNLNHDAMYWYRQDPGQGLRLIYYSQIVNDFQKGDIAEGYSVSREKKESFPLTVTSAQKNPTAFYLCASSIGRSSYNSPLHFGNGTRLTVT.

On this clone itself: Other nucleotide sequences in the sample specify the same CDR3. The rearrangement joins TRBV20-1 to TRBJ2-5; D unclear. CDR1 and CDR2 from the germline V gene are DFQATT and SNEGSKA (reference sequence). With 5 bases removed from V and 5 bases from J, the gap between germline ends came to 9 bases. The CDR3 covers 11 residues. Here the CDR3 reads CSASDRETQYF. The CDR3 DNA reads TGCAGTGCTTCGGACCGGGAGACCCAGTACTTC.

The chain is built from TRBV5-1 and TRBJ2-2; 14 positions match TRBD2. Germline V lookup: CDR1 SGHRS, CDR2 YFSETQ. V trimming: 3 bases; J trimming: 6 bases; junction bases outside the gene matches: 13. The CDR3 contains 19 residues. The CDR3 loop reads CASSSSMPGLAGDAGELFF. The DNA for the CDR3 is TGCGCCAGCAGCTCTTCAATGCCGGGACTAGCGGGAGATGCCGGGGAGCTGTTTTTT.

CDR3 DNA sequence: TGTGCCAGCAGTGGACCCGGGACAGGGAAAAACATTCAGTACTTC. Encoded protein: CASSGPGTGKNIQYF. J is TRBJ2-4 and V is TRBV28; TRBD1 agrees at 9 bases. CDR1 and CDR2 (germline): MDHEN, SYDVKM. The CDR3 sequence is 15 residues long. V trimming: 5 bases; J trimming: 4 bases; junction bases outside the gene matches: 6.

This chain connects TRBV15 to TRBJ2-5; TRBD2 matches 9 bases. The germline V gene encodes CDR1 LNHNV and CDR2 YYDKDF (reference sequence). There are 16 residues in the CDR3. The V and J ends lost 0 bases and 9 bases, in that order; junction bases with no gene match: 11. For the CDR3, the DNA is TGTGCCACCAGCAGAGAGTCAGCGGGCGGGGGGGAGGCCCAGTACTTC. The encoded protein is CATSRESAGGGEAQYF.